Here is one T cell receptor beta chain with its context. What it binds is unknown. CD45RO-negative, CCR7-selected cells formed the naive CD8 fraction, which excluded terminally differentiated effector memory CD45RA+ cells. Germline V gives CDR1 SGHDT, CDR2 YYEEEE. CDR3 length equals 15 residues. V gave up 4 bases and J gave up 2 bases, with 16 bases separating them. This entry is derived from a study of shared clonotypes between healthy human individuals. When replicate PCRs were run on sorted subsets, they used around 0.2 ug DNA, approximately 33,000 T cell genomes. Under the authors' procedure: In the immunoSEQ data, sequences were junction-only and lacked quality scores, so filtering differed. Only in-frame clones appear in the TCRdb table, and some are missing; sequencing was by immunoSEQ multiplex PCR. The DNA was the basis for D and trimming; V, J and clone size are from that table. The sample records roughly 2,000,000 clones, roughly 94% being singletons.

General study findings and limits: Depth was large, yet rarefaction showed that sorted-subset sequencing was incomplete. Only a few donors were included, so the genetic and exposure-history diversity represented was limited.

The V gene is TRBV5-6, the J gene TRBJ2-7; TRBD1 might be the D (6 bases). What was sequenced was naive CD8+ T cells sorted from blood. The sequence was collected from a man aged 18 to 29 in good health. The CDR3 DNA is TGTGCCAGCAGCCTAGAGGACAGCCCACCCTACGAGCAGTACTTC. It yields the protein CASSLEDSPPYEQYF.